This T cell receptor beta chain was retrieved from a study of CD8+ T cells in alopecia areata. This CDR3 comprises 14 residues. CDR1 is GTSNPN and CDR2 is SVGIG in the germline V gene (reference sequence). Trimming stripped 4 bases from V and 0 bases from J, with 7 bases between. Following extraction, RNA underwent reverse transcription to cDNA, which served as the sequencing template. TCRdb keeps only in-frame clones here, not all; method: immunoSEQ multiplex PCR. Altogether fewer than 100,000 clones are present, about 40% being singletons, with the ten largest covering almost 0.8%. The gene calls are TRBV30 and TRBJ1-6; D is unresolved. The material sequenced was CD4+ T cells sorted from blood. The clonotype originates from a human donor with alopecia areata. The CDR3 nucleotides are TGTGCCTGGATGCGGGGCTCCTATAATTCACCCCTCCACTTT. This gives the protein CAWMRGSYNSPLHF.